The 12 T cell receptor beta chains reported below all come from one sample, sequenced in a study of vaccination and CD4 T cells after COVID-19. The Oncomine TCR Beta short-read assay was applied to DNA of cultured CD4+ T cells. TCRdb reprocessed the PCR reads via MiXCR and lists one record per CDR3 protein. The table includes some 11,000 distinct CDR3 sequences, more than 30% detected once. The antigens of these receptors remain unknown. Treatment described: roughly ten-day PBMC culture with coronavirus spike peptide pools or control peptides (ViraFEST assay). The specimen comprised CD4+ T cells from blood, cultured in vitro, sampled after SARS-CoV-2 vaccination. These receptors were obtained from a human donor who had recovered from COVID-19.

About this clonotype itself: The conserved phenylalanine or tryptophan normally closing the CDR3 is absent here, so this likely arose from a read error. The CDR3 nucleotides read TGTGCCACCAGCTCGGCCGCTGACTACGAGCAGTACTCC. Its translation is CATSSAADYEQYS. V usage is TRBV24-1 and J usage is TRBJ2-7; D ambiguous. Trimming removed 7 bases at V and 3 bases at J, with 12 bases between. CDR1 KGHDR and CDR2 SFDVKD come from the germline V gene. The CDR3 has 13 residues.

The chain is built from TRBV18 and TRBJ2-7; a weak D match, TRBD1 (7 bases). The CDR3 sequence is 13 residues long. Germline values: CDR1 KGHSH, CDR2 LQKENI. Trimming shortened V by 10 bases and J by 2 bases, and 15 bases separated the two germline ends. For the CDR3, the DNA is TGTGCCACCTCCGGCGGGACAGCCTACGAGCAGTACTTC. It codes for CATSGGTAYEQYF.

The genes are TRBV11-2 and TRBJ2-7, with D possibly TRBD2 on 7 matching bases. The CDR3 loop spans 15 amino acids. Per the germline V gene, CDR1 is SGHAT and CDR2 is FQNNGV. V gave up 5 bases and J gave up 4 bases, with 18 bases separating them. This CDR3 reads CASSHGGQGPYEQYF. The CDR3 DNA reads as TGTGCCAGCAGCCACGGGGGGCAGGGGCCGTACGAGCAGTACTTC.

The table lists this clonotype with a few counts. This sequence joins TRBV6-5 and TRBJ2-1; D uncertain. Trimming shortened V by 3 bases and J by 0 bases, and 18 bases separated the two germline ends. Germline values: CDR1 MNHEY, CDR2 SVGAGI. The CDR3 is 18 amino acids. The CDR3 DNA reads TGTGCCAGCAGTTATTCCCTCGGGCGCCTTGGCTCCTACAATGAGCAGTTCTTC. Translation gives CASSYSLGRLGSYNEQFF.

The V and J genes are TRBV7-9 and TRBJ2-5; 8 bases agree with TRBD1. This CDR3 has 16 residues. With V trimmed by 5 bases and J by 2 bases, 10 bases remained unmatched. The germline CDR1 and CDR2 sequences are SEHNR and FQNEAQ (reference sequence). The CDR3 region has the DNA TGTGCCAGCAGCCGAGTCGGGACAGGCCCTCAAGAGACCCAGTACTTC. Residues: CASSRVGTGPQETQYF.

This chain connects TRBV28 to TRBJ2-1; D not resolved. From germline, CDR1 is MDHEN and CDR2 SYDVKM. This CDR3 contains 15 residues. Between the trimmed V and J ends, which lost 2 bases and 0 bases, there was a span of 8 bases. This chain's CDR3 is CASSLAGSSYNEQFF. Written as DNA, the CDR3 is TGTGCCAGCAGTTTAGCAGGAAGCTCCTACAATGAGCAGTTCTTC.

In its sample, this clonotype was seen once. This sequence joins TRBV6-1 and TRBJ2-1, with TRBD2 matching over 8 bases. Germline V gene sequence: CDR1 MNHNS, CDR2 SASEGT. The V and J ends lost 6 bases and 8 bases, in that order; junction bases with no gene match: 21. The CDR3 contains 18 residues. The CDR3 protein is CASSPTPSLAGAKDEQFF. CDR3 nucleotides: TGTGCCAGCAGCCCAACCCCGAGTCTAGCGGGCGCTAAGGATGAGCAGTTCTTC.

The chain recombines TRBV3-1 with TRBJ1-6; D call uncertain. The germline CDR1 and CDR2 sequences are LGHDT and YNNKEL (reference sequence). The V end lost 1 base, the J end lost 7 bases, and 17 bases lay between the germline ends. This CDR3 contains 17 residues. Here the CDR3 DNA reads TGTGCCAGCAGCCAAGGCTGGACCCAAGGGCCAAATTCACCCCTCCACTTT. Amino acid sequence: CASSQGWTQGPNSPLHF.

The chain links TRBV10-3 to TRBJ2-7; D is perhaps TRBD1 (6 bases). The CDR3 totals 13 residues. Germline CDR1 ENHRY, CDR2 SYGVKD. With 2 bases removed from V and 6 bases from J, the gap between germline ends came to 11 bases. CDR3 DNA sequence: TGTGCCATCAGTGAGGCCGAGGGGGTCGAGCAGTACTTC. As protein: CAISEAEGVEQYF.

This clonotype appeared a few times. The rearrangement uses TRBV19 and TRBJ1-5; perhaps TRBD1 as D (6 bases). Trimming pared 4 bases from V and 7 bases from J, leaving 23 bases between. The CDR3 is 17 residues long. Germline CDR1 reads LNHDA; CDR2 reads SQIVND (reference sequence). As DNA, the CDR3 is TGTGCCAGTAGTAAATTCAACTCAGAGACAGGCAGACAGCCCCAGCATTTT. It yields the protein CASSKFNSETGRQPQHF.

This clonotype was recorded only once. The rearrangement joins TRBV18 to TRBJ1-1; 7 positions match TRBD1. Germline assignment: CDR1 KGHSH and CDR2 LQKENI. This CDR3 spans 15 amino acids. V was pared by 3 bases and J by 0 bases, with 4 bases of the junction left unmatched. The CDR3 sequence: CASSPTGTMNTEAFF. Here the CDR3 DNA reads TGTGCCAGCTCACCGACAGGGACCATGAACACTGAAGCTTTCTTT.

This clonotype has a handful of counts. The gene calls are TRBV10-3 and TRBJ1-1; D may be TRBD1 (5 bases). The CDR3 is 15 amino acids. V was pared by 0 bases and J by 1 base, with 9 bases between. CDR1 is ENHRY, CDR2 SYGVKD, per germline. CDR3 sequence (DNA): TGTGCCATCAGTGAGTCGGCAGGGAAGAACACTGAAGCTTTCTTT. Translating it yields CAISESAGKNTEAFF.